The TCR beta chain described here comes from a study of cytomegalovirus exposure and HLA in healthy donors. PCR involved 60 Vbeta and 13 Jbeta primers. The authors' processing: Roughly 11 million shared chains were among 65 million to 85 million unique TCR beta chains counted in a later analysis. Assay used: immunoSEQ multiplex PCR; TCRdb lists only in-frame clones, some missing. The V and J calls and clone size were taken over from that table, and D and trimming were inferred from the DNA. The sample's table shows some 110,000 clones. This CDR3 comprises 15 residues. V lost 5 bases and J lost 4; bases outside the gene matches: 8. Germline values: CDR1 SGHNT, CDR2 YENEEA. General observations from the study: Within the data, a cluster of highly shared sequence variants was likely a sequencing artifact.

To note about this clone: No antigen is known for it.

The TCR sequence derives from a man aged 40-49 years in good health and CMV-seronegative. Sequenced: PBMCs. The rearrangement joins TRBV11-3 to TRBJ2-5, with 9 bases fitting TRBD2. The CDR3 loop reads CASSPGSGSLETQYF. CDR3 nucleotide sequence: TGTGCCAGCAGCCCAGGTAGCGGGAGTTTAGAGACCCAGTACTTC.